A single sample is the source of the 7 T cell receptor beta chains below, sequenced in a study of blood T cells in healthy people across ages. Primed by a sample-barcoded 5' primer and a J-beta primer mix, a second PCR proceeded for roughly 6 to 12 cycles. From the 5' RACE reads, TCRdb called clonotypes with MiXCR, one entry per CDR3 protein. The sample carries roughly 1.5 million distinct CDR3 sequences, approximately 43% recorded once. Sample: blood. These receptors came from a woman in her late teens or twenties in good health.

There are a few counts of this clonotype. The V and J genes are TRBV20-1 and TRBJ2-5; possibly TRBD1 for D (6 bases). The ends were cut back, 2 bases at V and 5 bases at J, with 15 bases in the middle. The germline V gene has CDR1 DFQATT and CDR2 SNEGSKA (reference sequence). The CDR3 sequence is 14 residues long. CDR3 in amino acids: CSARRSRGRETQYF. As DNA, the CDR3 is TGCAGTGCTAGAAGGAGCAGGGGTCGGGAGACCCAGTACTTC.

The V gene is TRBV2, the J gene TRBJ1-5; no reliable D call. Germline assignment: CDR1 SNHLY and CDR2 FYNNEI. V shed 0 bases and J shed 0 bases, with 6 bases lying between them. This CDR3 spans 15 amino acids. In nucleotides, the CDR3 is TGTGCCAGCAGTGAAGCGGTGACTAGCAATCAGCCCCAGCATTTT. It yields the protein CASSEAVTSNQPQHF.

The rearrangement joins TRBV10-3 to TRBJ2-7; TRBD1 is a possible D gene (5 bases). Trimming pared 4 bases from V and 0 bases from J, leaving 10 bases between. This CDR3 has 14 amino acids. Per germline, CDR1 ENHRY and CDR2 SYGVKD. CDR3: CAISGQGSSYEQYF. Written as DNA, the CDR3 is TGTGCCATCAGTGGGCAGGGCAGCTCCTACGAGCAGTACTTC.

This clonotype was counted a few times. This rearrangement joins TRBV12-3 or TRBV12-4 to TRBJ2-1; perhaps TRBD1 as D (6 bases). There are 16 residues in the CDR3. Trimming left V 3 bases short and J 4 bases short, with 16 bases between. The CDR3 DNA reads TGTGCCAGCAGTTTCCCGGACAGTTTGGGATACAATGAGCAGTTCTTC. Protein sequence: CASSFPDSLGYNEQFF.

This clonotype showed up just a few times. The J gene is TRBJ1-2, the V gene TRBV29-1; D perhaps matches TRBD1 (6 bases). This CDR3 spans 13 amino acids. V was trimmed by 6 bases and J by 4 bases, leaving 15 bases between them. The germline V gene encodes CDR1 SQVTM and CDR2 ANQGSEA. The CDR3 DNA reads as TGCAGCGTCGGGGGGGCCTTGAGCTATGGCTACACCTTC. Translating gives CSVGGALSYGYTF.

On this clonotype itself: This may stem from a read error, because a much larger clone lies one nucleotide away. V usage is TRBV7-2 and J usage is TRBJ2-3; D is perhaps TRBD2 (5 bases). This CDR3 region has 15 residues. V lost 1 base and J 3 bases, leaving 11 bases between the germline ends. Germline V gives CDR1 SGHTA, CDR2 FQGNSA. The CDR3 protein is CASSLDLGSTDTQYF. CDR3 bases: TGTGCCAGCAGCTTAGATCTAGGGAGTACAGATACGCAGTATTTT.

The chain carries TRBV18 and TRBJ1-2; D is possibly TRBD1 (5 bases). V lost 2 bases, J lost 5 bases, and 9 bases lay in between. The CDR3 sequence is 13 residues long. The germline gives CDR1 KGHSH, CDR2 LQKENI. DNA of the CDR3: TGTGCCAGCTCACCAACCAGGGAATATGGCTACACCTTC. Translating gives CASSPTREYGYTF.